This T cell receptor (beta chain) is drawn from a study of blood T cells in healthy people across ages. This clonotype has a handful of counts. Antigen specificity is unknown. The study's findings and limits: Getting older went along with TCR beta diversity per million T cells dropping roughly linearly. Diversity figures based on one million T cells were deemed too low.

A sample-barcoded 5' primer and a J-beta primer mix were used in a second PCR of about 7 to 11 cycles. Each TCR beta cDNA got a 12-nucleotide random molecular identifier. TCRdb analysed the 5' RACE reads with MiXCR anew, one entry per CDR3 protein. The repertoire consists of hundreds of thousands of distinct CDR3 sequences, with around 21% occurring once and the leading ten covering approximately 3.7%. Sequencing was carried out using blood. This TCR was recovered from a man between 65 and 79 years old in good health.

Here the CDR3 reads CASSQFTVQETQYF. The CDR3 DNA reads as TGTGCCAGCAGCCAATTTACAGTCCAAGAGACCCAGTACTTC. V usage is TRBV14 and J usage is TRBJ2-5, with D unclear. This CDR3 is 14 amino acids long. Trimming left V 2 bases short and J 1 base short, with 8 bases between. The germline V gene has CDR1 SGHDN and CDR2 FVKESK.